The sample holds many counts of the clone carrying this T cell receptor (beta chain). Its antigen is unidentified. This record comes from a study of T-cell memory formation after mild COVID-19. Study in general: There were largely donor-specific TCR clusters.

Study-wide results and caveats: Day 15 to 85 contractors were CD4/CD8 balanced; later expanders leaned CD4+. Second-wave clones peaking on day 37 lacked confirmed SARS-CoV-2 specificity.

Constant-segment-primed 5'RACE gave TCR alpha and TCR beta cDNA libraries with sample barcodes and UMIs. TCRdb re-derived calls from the 5' RACE reads in MiXCR, one entry per CDR3 protein. The repertoire holds 11,000 to 15,000 distinct CDR3 sequences, with approximately 19% as singletons. V was cut by 6 bases and J by 2 bases, with 23 bases left in between. The germline CDR1 and CDR2 sequences are DFQATT and SNEGSKA (reference sequence). This CDR3 is 16 amino acids long. This receptor was taken from an adult woman who had mild COVID-19 (a few samples of this study predate the infection). Cell type and time point are not known. The specimen was PBMCs or a T cell subset sorted from them (not recorded which). This chain links TRBV20-1 with TRBJ2-7; perhaps TRBD1 as D (5 bases). CDR3 residues: CSARKRSPQGAYEQYF. CDR3 nucleotides: TGCAGTGCAAGAAAAAGGTCCCCCCAGGGTGCCTACGAGCAGTACTTC.